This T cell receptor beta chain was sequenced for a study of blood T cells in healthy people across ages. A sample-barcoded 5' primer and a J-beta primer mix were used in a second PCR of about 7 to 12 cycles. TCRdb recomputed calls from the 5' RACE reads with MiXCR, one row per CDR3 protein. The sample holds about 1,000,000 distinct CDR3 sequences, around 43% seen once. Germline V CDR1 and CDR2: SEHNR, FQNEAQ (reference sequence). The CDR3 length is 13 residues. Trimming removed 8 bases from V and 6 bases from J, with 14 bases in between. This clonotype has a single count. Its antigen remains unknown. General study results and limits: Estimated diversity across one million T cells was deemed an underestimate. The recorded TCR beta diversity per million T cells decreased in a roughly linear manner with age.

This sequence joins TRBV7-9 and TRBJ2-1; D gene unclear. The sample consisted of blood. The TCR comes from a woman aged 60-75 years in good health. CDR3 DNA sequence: TGTGCCAGCGGGAACATCGCCCGCAATGAGCAGTTCTTC. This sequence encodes CASGNIARNEQFF.